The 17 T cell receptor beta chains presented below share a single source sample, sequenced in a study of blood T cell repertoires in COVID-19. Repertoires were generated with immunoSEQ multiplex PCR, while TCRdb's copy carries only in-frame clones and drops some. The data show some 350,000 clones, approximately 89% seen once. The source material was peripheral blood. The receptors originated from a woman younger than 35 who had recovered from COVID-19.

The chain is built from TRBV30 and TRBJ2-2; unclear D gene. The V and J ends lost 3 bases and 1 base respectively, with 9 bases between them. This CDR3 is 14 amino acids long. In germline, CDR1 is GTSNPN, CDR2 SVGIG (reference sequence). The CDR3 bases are TGTGCCTGGAGAATAGGAGAGAACACCGGGGAGCTGTTTTTT. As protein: CAWRIGENTGELFF. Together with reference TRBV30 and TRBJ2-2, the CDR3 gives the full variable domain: SQTIHQWPATLVQPVGSPLSLECTVEGTSNPNLYWYRQAAGRGLQLLFYSVGIGQISSEVPQNLSASRPQDRQFILSSKKLLLSDSGFYLCAWRIGENTGELFFGEGSRLTVL.

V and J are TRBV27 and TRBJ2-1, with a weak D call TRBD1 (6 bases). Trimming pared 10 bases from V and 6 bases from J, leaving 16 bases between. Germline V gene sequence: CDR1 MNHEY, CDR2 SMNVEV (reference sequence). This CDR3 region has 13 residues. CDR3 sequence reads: CAIWTRGSNEQFF. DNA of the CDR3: TGTGCCATCTGGACCAGGGGAAGCAATGAGCAGTTCTTC.

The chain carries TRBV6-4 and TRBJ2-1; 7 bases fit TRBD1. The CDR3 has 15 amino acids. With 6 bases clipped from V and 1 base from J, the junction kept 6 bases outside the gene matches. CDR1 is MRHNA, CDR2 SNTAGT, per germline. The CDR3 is CASREQGESYNEQFF. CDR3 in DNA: TGTGCCAGCAGAGAGCAGGGGGAGTCCTACAATGAGCAGTTCTTC.

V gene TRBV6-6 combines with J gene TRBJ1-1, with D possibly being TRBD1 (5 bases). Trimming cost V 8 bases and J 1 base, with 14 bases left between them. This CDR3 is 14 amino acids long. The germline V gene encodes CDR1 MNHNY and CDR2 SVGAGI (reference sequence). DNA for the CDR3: TGTGCCAGCCCCCGCCTTGGGGCGAACACTGAAGCTTTCTTT. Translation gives CASPRLGANTEAFF.

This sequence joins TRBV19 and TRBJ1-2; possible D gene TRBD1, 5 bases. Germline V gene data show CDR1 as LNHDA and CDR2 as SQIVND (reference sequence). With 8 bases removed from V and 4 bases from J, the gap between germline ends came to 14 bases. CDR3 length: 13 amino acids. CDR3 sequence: CASLSTATYGYTF. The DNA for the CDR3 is TGTGCCAGTCTCTCGACAGCGACCTATGGCTACACCTTC.

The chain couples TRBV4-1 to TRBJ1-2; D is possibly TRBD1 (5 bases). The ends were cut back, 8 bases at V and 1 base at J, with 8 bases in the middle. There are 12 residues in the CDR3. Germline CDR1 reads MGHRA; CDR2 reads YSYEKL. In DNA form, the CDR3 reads TGCGCCAGCCGAGACAGTAACTATGGCTACACCTTC. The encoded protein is CASRDSNYGYTF.

The CDR3 spells CASSSSRESVYNEQFF. The CDR3 DNA sequence: TGTGCCAGCAGCTCCTCGCGAGAGTCTGTATACAATGAGCAGTTCTTC. The V gene is TRBV7-9, the J gene TRBJ2-1; D remains unclear. The CDR3 consists of 16 residues. Trimming left V 4 bases short and J 4 bases short, with 17 bases between. CDR1 SEHNR and CDR2 FQNEAQ come from the germline V gene (reference sequence).

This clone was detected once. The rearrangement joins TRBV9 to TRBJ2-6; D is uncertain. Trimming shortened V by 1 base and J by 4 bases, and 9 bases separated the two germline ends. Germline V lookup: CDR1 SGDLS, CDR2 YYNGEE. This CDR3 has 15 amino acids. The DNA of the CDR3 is TGTGCCAGCAGCGTATTAACAGCCGGGGCCAACGTCCTGACTTTC. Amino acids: CASSVLTAGANVLTF.

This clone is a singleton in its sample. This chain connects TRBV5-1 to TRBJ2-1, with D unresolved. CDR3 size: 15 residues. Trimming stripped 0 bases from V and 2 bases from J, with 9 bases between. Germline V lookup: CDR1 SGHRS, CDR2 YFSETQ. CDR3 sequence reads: CASSLALGPYNEQFF. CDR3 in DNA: TGCGCCAGCAGCTTGGCCTTGGGCCCCTACAATGAGCAGTTCTTC. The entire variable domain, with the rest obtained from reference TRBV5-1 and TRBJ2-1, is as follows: KAGVTQTPRYLIKTRGQQVTLSCSPISGHRSVSWYQQTPGQGLQFLFEYFSETQRNKGNFPGRFSGRQFSNSRSEMNVSTLELGDSALYLCASSLALGPYNEQFFGPGTRLTVL.

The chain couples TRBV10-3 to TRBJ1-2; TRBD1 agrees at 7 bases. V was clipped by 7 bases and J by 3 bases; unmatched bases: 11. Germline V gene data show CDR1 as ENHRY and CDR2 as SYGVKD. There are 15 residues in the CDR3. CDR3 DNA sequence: TGTGCCATCACCTTTAAGCTTGGGACAGACTATGGCTACACCTTC. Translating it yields CAITFKLGTDYGYTF.

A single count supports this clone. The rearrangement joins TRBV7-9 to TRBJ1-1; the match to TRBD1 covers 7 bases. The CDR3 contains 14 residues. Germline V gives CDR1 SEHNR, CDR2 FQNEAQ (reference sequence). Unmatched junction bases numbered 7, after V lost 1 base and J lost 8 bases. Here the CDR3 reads CASSLEGGRLEAFF. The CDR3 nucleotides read TGTGCCAGCAGCTTAGAAGGGGGCCGCCTGGAAGCTTTCTTT.

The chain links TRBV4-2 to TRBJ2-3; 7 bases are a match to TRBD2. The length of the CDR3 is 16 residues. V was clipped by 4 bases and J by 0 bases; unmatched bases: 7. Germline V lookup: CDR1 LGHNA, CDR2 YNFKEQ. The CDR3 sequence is CASSLQHSGSTDTQYF. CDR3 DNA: TGTGCCAGCAGCCTCCAACATAGCGGGAGCACAGATACGCAGTATTTT.

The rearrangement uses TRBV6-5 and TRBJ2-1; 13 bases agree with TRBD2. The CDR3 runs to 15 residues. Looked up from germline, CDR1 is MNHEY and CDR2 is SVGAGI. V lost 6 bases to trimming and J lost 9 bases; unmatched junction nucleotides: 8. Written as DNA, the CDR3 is TGTGCCAGCAGCCGAGGACTAGCGGGAGTTGGTGAGCAGTTCTTC. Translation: CASSRGLAGVGEQFF.

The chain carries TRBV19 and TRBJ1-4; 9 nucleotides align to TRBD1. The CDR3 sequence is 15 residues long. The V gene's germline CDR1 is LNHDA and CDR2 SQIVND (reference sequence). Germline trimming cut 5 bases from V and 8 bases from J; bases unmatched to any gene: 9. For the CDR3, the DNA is TGTGCCAGTAGTGCCGGACAGGGGATCGGCGAAAAACTGTTTTTT. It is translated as CASSAGQGIGEKLFF.

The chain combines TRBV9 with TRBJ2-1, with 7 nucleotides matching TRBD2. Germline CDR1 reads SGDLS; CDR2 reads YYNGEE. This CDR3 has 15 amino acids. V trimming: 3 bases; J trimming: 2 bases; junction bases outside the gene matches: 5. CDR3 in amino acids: CASSGTSAPYNEQFF. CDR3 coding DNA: TGTGCCAGCAGCGGAACTAGCGCGCCCTACAATGAGCAGTTCTTC.

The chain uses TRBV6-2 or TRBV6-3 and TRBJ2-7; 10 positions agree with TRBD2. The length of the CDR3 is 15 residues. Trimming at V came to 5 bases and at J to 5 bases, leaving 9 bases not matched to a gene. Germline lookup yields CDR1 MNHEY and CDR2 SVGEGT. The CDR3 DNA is TGTGCCAGCAGTAGGAGCGGGAGGGGTCGAGACGAGCAGTACGTC. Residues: CASSRSGRGRDEQYV.

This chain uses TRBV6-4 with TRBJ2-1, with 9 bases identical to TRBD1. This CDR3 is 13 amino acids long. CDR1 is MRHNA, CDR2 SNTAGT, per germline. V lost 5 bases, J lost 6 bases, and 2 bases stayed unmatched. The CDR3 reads CASSLQGANEQFF. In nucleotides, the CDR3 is TGTGCCAGCAGTTTACAGGGGGCCAATGAGCAGTTCTTC.